This entry describes one TCR beta chain. The source of the sample is a study of blood T cell repertoires in COVID-19. Across the study: Both acute and convalescent COVID-19 samples were obtained from the United States, Italy and Spain.

Some clones are missing from TCRdb's copy, which holds only in-frame ones; the method was immunoSEQ multiplex PCR. The profile shows 300,000 to 400,000 clones, roughly 90% of them singletons. Trimming at V came to 5 bases and at J to 6 bases, leaving 6 bases not matched to a gene. The CDR3 is 14 residues long. Germline V CDR1 and CDR2: MNHEY, SMNVEV (reference sequence). What was sequenced was PBMCs or T cells enriched from blood (not recorded which). This clonotype was sampled from a woman in her 30s who had been exposed to COVID-19. The J gene is TRBJ2-7, the V gene TRBV27; TRBD1 aligns across 11 bases. CDR3: CASSKGQGVGEQYF. CDR3 DNA: TGTGCCAGCAGTAAGGGACAGGGGGTGGGCGAGCAGTACTTC.